This T cell receptor (beta chain) was retrieved from a study of blood T cells in healthy people across ages. Study observations and caveats: CMV status of donors was unknown, possibly confounding expanded clonotype changes. Comparison with aged donors showed that long-lived donors had more naive CD4+ cells and higher diversity. It was not possible, with unsorted PBMCs, to conclusively compare naive and antigen-experienced cells. Older age coincided with a roughly linear decline in TCR beta diversity per million T cells.

A word on this clonotype: Its target is not known.

Trimming left V 3 bases short and J 3 bases short, with 16 bases between. The CDR3 sequence is 16 residues long. The germline V gene has CDR1 SGHRS and CDR2 YFSETQ. With a J-beta primer mix and a sample-barcoded 5' primer, a second PCR ran 7 to 11 cycles. One entry per CDR3 protein, called by TCRdb with MiXCR from the 5' RACE reads. The table records about 800,000 distinct CDR3 sequences, 55% to 70% of them present only once. The specimen was blood. The TCR comes from a man aged 25 to 40 in good health. This chain joins TRBV5-1 and TRBJ2-1; D call uncertain. The CDR3 loop is CASSSVGSLNYNEQFF. The DNA of the CDR3 is TGCGCCAGCAGCTCGGTGGGAAGCCTTAACTACAATGAGCAGTTCTTC.